These 25 T cell receptor beta chains came from one sample sequenced in a study of beta chain features in type 1 diabetes. Overall study results and limits: Within each of all four CD4+ subsets, Type 1 diabetes patients had TCRB CDR3s that were moderately but significantly shorter.

Sequenced material consisted of expressed TCRB transcripts (all of the isolated RNA was reverse transcribed). Only in-frame clones appear in the TCRdb table, and some are missing; sequencing was by immunoSEQ multiplex PCR. The sample contains approximately 250,000 clones, approximately 24% of which appear only once. Their antigen targets remain unknown. Input material: naive CD4+ T cells from blood. All receptors come from a woman in her 30s with type 1 diabetes.

The chain uses TRBV5-1 and TRBJ1-2; the D is unclear. Germline V lookup: CDR1 SGHRS, CDR2 YFSETQ. The CDR3 covers 12 residues. V shed 5 bases and J shed 7 bases, with 12 bases lying between them. The CDR3 region is CASSYEGIGYTF. CDR3 nucleotides: TGCGCCAGCAGTTACGAGGGAATTGGCTACACCTTC.

This clone showed up just a few times. J is TRBJ1-1 and V is TRBV27; D is possibly TRBD1 (5 bases). The V gene's germline CDR1 is MNHEY and CDR2 SMNVEV (reference sequence). This CDR3 is 14 amino acids long. Trimming pared 2 bases from V and 1 base from J, leaving 8 bases between. CDR3 sequence (DNA): TGTGCCAGCAGTTTAATTCAGGGGAACACTGAAGCTTTCTTT. Its translation is CASSLIQGNTEAFF.

This chain joins TRBV7-9 and TRBJ1-2; 8 bases are a match to TRBD1. Germline loops: CDR1 SEHNR, CDR2 FQNEAQ (reference sequence). V lost 3 bases, J lost 4 bases, and 4 bases stayed unmatched. The CDR3 has 14 amino acids. The CDR3 DNA sequence: TGTGCCAGCAGCTTCCAGGGGGCGAGCTATGGCTACACCTTC. This translates into CASSFQGASYGYTF.

The chain recombines TRBV5-4 with TRBJ2-3; no clear D gene. Germline V CDR1 and CDR2: SGHNT, YYREEE (reference sequence). This CDR3 is built from 14 residues. Trimming cost V 0 bases and J 0 bases, with 5 bases left between them. In nucleotides, the CDR3 is TGTGCCAGCAGCTTGGCCCAAAGCACAGATACGCAGTATTTT. Its translation: CASSLAQSTDTQYF.

A word on this clone: One end of the junction varies from germline; a read error may be responsible. This chain links TRBV2 with TRBJ1-2; D unclear. Germline V gene data show CDR1 as SNHLY and CDR2 as FYNNEI. This CDR3 is 12 amino acids long. CDR3 nucleotide sequence: TGTGCCAGCAGGGAAGGGAGTTGGGGCTACACCTTC. Amino acids: CASREGSWGYTF.

The V and J genes are TRBV13 and TRBJ1-5; 7 bases match TRBD1. Germline CDR1 PRHDT, CDR2 FYEKMQ (reference sequence). This CDR3 contains 14 residues. The V segment lost 7 bases and the J segment 1 base; nucleotides outside the gene matches: 4. The CDR3 loop is CASKLQGSNQPQHF. The CDR3 nucleotides read TGTGCCAGCAAGCTACAGGGGAGCAATCAGCCCCAGCATTTT.

The chain has TRBV7-2 and TRBJ2-4; TRBD2 matches 11 bases. Germline V gene data show CDR1 as SGHTA and CDR2 as FQGNSA. The V and J ends lost 6 bases and 4 bases, in that order; junction bases with no gene match: 5. The CDR3 length is 15 residues. This CDR3 is CASRERLAGKNIQYF. The CDR3 DNA reads as TGTGCCAGCAGAGAGCGACTAGCGGGGAAAAACATTCAGTACTTC.

This chain connects TRBV9 to TRBJ1-2; D is uncertain. This CDR3 has 15 residues. CDR1 SGDLS and CDR2 YYNGEE come from the germline V gene. Trimming cost V 0 bases and J 4 bases, with 13 bases left between them. Here the CDR3 DNA reads TGTGCCAGCAGCGTAGGGGTTTCCAACAGCTATGGCTACACCTTC. Encoded protein: CASSVGVSNSYGYTF.

This clone has a handful of counts. This chain connects TRBV7-9 to TRBJ2-1; D is uncertain. Germline loops: CDR1 SEHNR, CDR2 FQNEAQ (reference sequence). V was shortened by 5 bases and J by 5 bases, with 7 bases between the two germline ends. This CDR3 is built from 12 residues. CDR3 amino acids: CASSPLDNEQFF. For the CDR3, the DNA is TGTGCCAGCAGCCCCCTAGACAATGAGCAGTTCTTC.

This clone was counted only a few times. This chain connects TRBV4-1 to TRBJ1-4; D is undetermined. The germline V gene has CDR1 MGHRA and CDR2 YSYEKL. This CDR3 is built from 15 residues. Trimming took 0 bases from V and 6 from J, leaving 11 bases between them. CDR3 loop: CASSQEQYPDEKLFF. The CDR3 region has the DNA TGCGCCAGCAGCCAAGAACAGTACCCGGATGAAAAACTGTTTTTT.

This clone has only a few counts. The chain joins TRBV7-9 to TRBJ2-7; weak D call: TRBD2 (5 bases). The germline CDR1 and CDR2 sequences are SEHNR and FQNEAQ (reference sequence). CDR3 length equals 15 residues. V was clipped by 1 base and J by 2 bases, with 12 bases between them. CDR3 sequence (DNA): TGTGCCAGCAGCTTAGTTCTAGCTGACCCCTACGAGCAGTACTTC. Its protein is CASSLVLADPYEQYF. The whole variable domain, remainder taken from reference TRBV7-9 and TRBJ2-7, is DTGVSQNPRHKITKRGQNVTFRCDPISEHNRLYWYRQTLGQGPEFLTYFQNEAQLEKSRLLSDRFSAERPKGSFSTLEIQRTEQGDSAMYLCASSLVLADPYEQYFGPGTRLTVT.

This rearrangement joins TRBV19 to TRBJ2-1, with 10 positions matching TRBD2. Per germline, CDR1 LNHDA and CDR2 SQIVND (reference sequence). This CDR3 has 13 residues. V shed 1 base and J 13 bases; nucleotides not matched to a gene: 4. The CDR3 DNA sequence: TGTGCCAGTAGTATAGTACTAGCGGGGCAACAGTTCTTC. Translation: CASSIVLAGQQFF.

The chain employs TRBV28 and TRBJ2-4, with D possibly TRBD2 on 5 matching bases. This CDR3 has 15 residues. Germline lookup yields CDR1 MDHEN and CDR2 SYDVKM. Trimming left V 3 bases short and J 6 bases short, with 15 bases between. The CDR3 region is CASSFAPPRGNIQYF. CDR3 coding DNA: TGTGCCAGCAGTTTTGCCCCCCCACGGGGAAACATTCAGTACTTC.

Only a few counts were recorded for this clone. The CDR3 DNA reads as TGTGCCACTAACCGCGGTCCAAACAATGAGCAGTTCTTC. This codes for CATNRGPNNEQFF. The rearrangement joins TRBV11-3 to TRBJ2-1; D call uncertain. V shed 10 bases and J shed 5 bases, with 15 bases lying between them. The CDR3 has 13 amino acids. Germline V lookup: CDR1 SGHNT, CDR2 YENEEA. The variable domain in full, completed from reference TRBV11-3 and TRBJ2-1, reads EAGVVQSPRYKIIEKKQPVAFWCNPISGHNTLYWYLQNLGQGPELLIRYENEEAVDDSQLPKDRFSAERLKGVDSTLKIQPAELGDSAVYLCATNRGPNNEQFFGPGTRLTVL.

The chain has TRBV30 and TRBJ1-1; 10 bases line up with TRBD1. Germline lookup yields CDR1 GTSNPN and CDR2 SVGIG (reference sequence). V lost 0 bases, J lost 11 bases, and 9 bases stayed unmatched. The CDR3 runs 14 residues. For the CDR3, the DNA is TGTGCCTGGAGTGTCCCGGGACAGGGGCTGAGGGCTTTCTTT. Translation: CAWSVPGQGLRAFF.

The chain carries TRBV30 and TRBJ2-6; D is unresolved. Germline V CDR1 and CDR2: GTSNPN, SVGIG (reference sequence). CDR3 length equals 15 residues. V was cut by 3 bases and J by 1 base, with 10 bases left in between. DNA for the CDR3: TGTGCCTGGAGCAAGGCGAGGTCTGGGGCCAACGTCCTGACTTTC. Encoded protein: CAWSKARSGANVLTF.

The chain couples TRBV25-1 to TRBJ1-2; 9 bases align to TRBD1. V gave up 6 bases and J gave up 4 bases; unmatched junction bases: 6. Germline CDR1 and CDR2: MGHDK and SYGVNS. The CDR3 is 14 amino acids. CDR3 in amino acids: CASSHPDRGYGYTF. The CDR3 bases are TGTGCCAGCAGCCATCCGGACAGGGGCTATGGCTACACCTTC.

This clone was seen more than once but under ten times. The chain links TRBV2 to TRBJ1-5, with 8 bases identical to TRBD1. The CDR3 sequence is 14 residues long. Germline loops: CDR1 SNHLY, CDR2 FYNNEI. The V gene end was trimmed by 8 bases and the J gene end by 4 bases; junction bases not matched to a gene: 7. The chain's CDR3 is CASSSTGENQPQHF. For the CDR3, the DNA is TGTGCCAGCTCGTCGACAGGGGAAAATCAGCCCCAGCATTTT.

This clone was counted only a few times. The chain has TRBV2 and TRBJ1-5, with 7 bases matching TRBD1. The CDR3 is 14 amino acids. The V gene end was trimmed by 7 bases and the J gene end by 5 bases; junction bases not matched to a gene: 8. Germline V gives CDR1 SNHLY, CDR2 FYNNEI. CDR3 sequence reads: CASNRQGPDQPQHF. CDR3 nucleotides: TGTGCCAGCAACCGACAGGGCCCTGATCAGCCCCAGCATTTT.

The genes are TRBV27 and TRBJ1-5, with TRBD1 identical over 7 bases. CDR3 size: 14 residues. Per germline, CDR1 MNHEY and CDR2 SMNVEV (reference sequence). Trimming cost V 3 bases and J 5 bases; bases outside gene matches: 4. In nucleotides, the CDR3 is TGTGCCAGCAGTTTTCGACAGGGCCATCAGCCCCAGCATTTT. Residues: CASSFRQGHQPQHF.

V and J are TRBV5-4 and TRBJ1-1; 9 nucleotides align to TRBD1. V trimming: 4 bases; J trimming: 4 bases; junction bases outside the gene matches: 5. The CDR3 loop spans 14 amino acids. Germline loops: CDR1 SGHNT, CDR2 YYREEE (reference sequence). DNA of the CDR3: TGTGCCAGCAGCGCGGGACAGGGAAGCACTGAAGCTTTCTTT. Its protein product is CASSAGQGSTEAFF. The full variable domain, with the rest looked up from reference TRBV5-4 and TRBJ1-1, is ETGVTQSPTHLIKTRGQQVTLRCSSQSGHNTVSWYQQALGQGPQFIFQYYREEENGRGNFPPRFSGLQFPNYSSELNVNALELDDSALYLCASSAGQGSTEAFFGQGTRLTVV.

This clone has only a few counts. CDR3 DNA sequence: TGTGCCAGCAGCCAAGATTTGGTAGCGCCCTACAATGAGCAGTTCTTC. Translated: CASSQDLVAPYNEQFF. The J gene is TRBJ2-1, the V gene TRBV4-2, with D maybe TRBD2 (5 bases). The germline gives CDR1 LGHNA, CDR2 YNFKEQ. This CDR3 has 16 residues. The ends were cut back, 0 bases at V and 2 bases at J, with 11 bases in the middle.

V gene TRBV7-9 combines with J gene TRBJ1-1; D unclear. The V and J ends lost 2 bases and 10 bases respectively, with 17 bases between them. Germline values: CDR1 SEHNR, CDR2 FQNEAQ (reference sequence). The CDR3 totals 14 residues. For the CDR3, the DNA is TGTGCCAGCAGCTTAATGCCGGGTGAACATGGAGCTTTCTTT. This encodes CASSLMPGEHGAFF.

This clone has a handful of counts. Other nucleotide sequences from this sample produce the same CDR3. This chain links TRBV7-3 with TRBJ1-1; the D gene is possibly TRBD1 (5 bases). Trimming removed 4 bases at V and 1 base at J, with 7 bases between. The CDR3 is 13 residues long. Germline assignment: CDR1 SGHTA and CDR2 FQGTGA. CDR3 protein: CASSSGQNTEAFF. DNA of the CDR3: TGTGCCAGCAGCTCTGGACAGAACACTGAAGCTTTCTTT.

This clone turned up a few times. J is TRBJ2-7 and V is TRBV30; TRBD1 might be the D (7 bases). The CDR3 has 11 amino acids. CDR1 and CDR2 (germline): GTSNPN, SVGIG (reference sequence). The germline V and J ends were trimmed by 8 bases and 3 bases, with 11 bases remaining between them. Here the CDR3 DNA reads TGTGCCGGAGGGGGCAGCTACGAGCAGTACTTC. It is translated as CAGGGSYEQYF.